This TCR beta chain was sequenced in a study of molecular identifiers for immune sequencing clone quantification. Each CDR3 protein gets one entry after TCRdb re-called the PCR reads with MiXCR. This table holds about 510,000 distinct CDR3 sequences, about 26% found once. V shed 8 bases, J shed 9 bases, and the junction held 7 bases outside the gene matches. Looked up from germline, CDR1 is MNHEY and CDR2 is SMNVEV (reference sequence). The CDR3 is made up of 14 amino acids. The TCR was taken from a human donor in good health. Some libraries in this study had Jurkat cell RNA spiked in. The J gene is TRBJ2-1, the V gene TRBV27, with TRBD2 identical over 13 bases. Sequenced input: naive CD8+ T cells from blood, with Jurkat cell RNA spiked in. Subset reported: FACS-sorted CD8+CD4-CCR7+CD45RA+ naive T cells. CDR3 in DNA: TGTGCCAGCGTACTAGCGGGGGGGAGGGGTGAGCAGTTCTTC. Its translation is CASVLAGGRGEQFF.